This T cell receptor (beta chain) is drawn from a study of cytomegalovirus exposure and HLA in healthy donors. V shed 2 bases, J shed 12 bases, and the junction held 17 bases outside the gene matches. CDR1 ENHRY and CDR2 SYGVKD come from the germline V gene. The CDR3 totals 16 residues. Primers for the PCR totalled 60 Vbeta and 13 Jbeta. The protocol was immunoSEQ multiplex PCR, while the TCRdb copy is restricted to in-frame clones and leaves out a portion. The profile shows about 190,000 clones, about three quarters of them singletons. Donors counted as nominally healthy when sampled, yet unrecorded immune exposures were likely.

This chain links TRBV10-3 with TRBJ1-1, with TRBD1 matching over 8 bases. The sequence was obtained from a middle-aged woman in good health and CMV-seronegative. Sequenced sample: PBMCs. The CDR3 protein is CAISEPPRQGTVSTFF. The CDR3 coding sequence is TGTGCCATCAGTGAGCCCCCCCGACAGGGGACCGTGAGTACTTTCTTT.